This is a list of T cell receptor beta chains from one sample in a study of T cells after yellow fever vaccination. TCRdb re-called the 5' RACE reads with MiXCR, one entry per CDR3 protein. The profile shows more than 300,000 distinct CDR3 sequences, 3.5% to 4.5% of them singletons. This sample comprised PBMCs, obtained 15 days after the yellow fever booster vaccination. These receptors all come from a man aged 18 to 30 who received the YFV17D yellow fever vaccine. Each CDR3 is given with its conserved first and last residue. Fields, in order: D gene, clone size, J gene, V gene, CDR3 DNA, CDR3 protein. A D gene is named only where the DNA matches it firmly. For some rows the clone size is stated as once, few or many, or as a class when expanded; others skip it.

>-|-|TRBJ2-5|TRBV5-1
TGCGCCAGCAGCTCCCAGTTACGGACATACCAAGAGACCCAGTACTTC
CASSSQLRTYQETQYF
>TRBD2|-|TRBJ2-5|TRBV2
TGTGCCAGCAGTGAAAACGGGCAAGCGGGGGGGCCGGCCCAGTACTTC
CASSENGQAGGPAQYF
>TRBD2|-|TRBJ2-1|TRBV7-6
TGTGCCAGCGGCAACAGGCTAGCGGGCCCACAGAAGGAGGATGAGCAGTTCTTC
CASGNRLAGPQKEDEQFF
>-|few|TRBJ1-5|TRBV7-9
TGTGCCACAGGCGGAGGAGATAGCAATCAGCCCCAGCATTTT
CATGGGDSNQPQHF
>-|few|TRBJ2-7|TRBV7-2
TGTGCCAGCAGCCGCCCTGACAGACCCCTTTTCCGGGAGCAGTACTTC
CASSRPDRPLFREQYF
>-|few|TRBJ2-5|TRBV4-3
TGCGCCAGCAGCCAAGGGAGGTCTGCGACGGAGACCCAGTACTTC
CASSQGRSATETQYF
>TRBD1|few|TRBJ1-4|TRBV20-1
TGCAGTGCACCCGGGACAGGGGGCGTCGGGCATGAAAAACTGTTTTTT
CSAPGTGGVGHEKLFF
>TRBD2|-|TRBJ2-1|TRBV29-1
TGCAGCGTGACCGGGACTACCCACTACAATGAGCAGTTCTTC
CSVTGTTHYNEQFF
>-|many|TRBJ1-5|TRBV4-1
TGCGCCAGCAGCCAACGCCACCAGAGCAATCAGCCCCAGCATTTT
CASSQRHQSNQPQHF
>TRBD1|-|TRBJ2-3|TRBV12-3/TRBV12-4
TGTGCCAGCATTAACCCGGACAGGGGCACAGATACGCAGTATTTT
CASINPDRGTDTQYF
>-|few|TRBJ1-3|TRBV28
TGTGCCAGCAGTCCTGGACAGTTTGGAAACACCATATATTTT
CASSPGQFGNTIYF
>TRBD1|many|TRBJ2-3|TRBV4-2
TGTGCCAGCAGCCAAGAGGGTACAGGGGGCGGAGGAGATACGCAGTATTTT
CASSQEGTGGGGDTQYF
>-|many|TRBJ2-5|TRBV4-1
TGCGCCAGCAGCCGACAATCTCGTCAAGAGACCCAGTACTTC
CASSRQSRQETQYF
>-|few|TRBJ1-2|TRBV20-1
TGCAGTGCTAGAGGAGGGGTAATCGGTGGCTACACCTTC
CSARGGVIGGYTF
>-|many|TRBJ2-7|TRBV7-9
TGTGCCAGCAGCCGGGGATCCTACGAGCAGTACTTC
CASSRGSYEQYF